The 29 T cell receptor beta chains below come from one sample, sequenced in a study of response to subunit inactivated influenza vaccine. MiXCR, applied by TCRdb to the RT-PCR reads, yields one record per CDR3 protein. The sample includes approximately 480,000 distinct CDR3 sequences, roughly 11% of them seen just once. Sequencing used PBMCs from blood, obtained about 6 weeks after vaccination. The receptors originated from a man aged 45-65 years who received an inactivated influenza vaccine.

This clonotype was detected ten times or more. The chain combines TRBV5-1 with TRBJ2-6; 10 bases fit TRBD1. V lost 4 bases to trimming and J lost 1 base; unmatched junction nucleotides: 2. The CDR3 is made up of 16 amino acids. Per the germline V gene, CDR1 is SGHRS and CDR2 is YFSETQ. The CDR3 reads CASSEDRGSGANVLTF. In DNA form, the CDR3 reads TGCGCCAGCAGCGAGGACAGGGGGTCTGGGGCCAACGTCCTGACTTTC.

This clonotype was picked up a small number of times. The genes are TRBV4-1 and TRBJ1-2, with a weak D call TRBD1 (6 bases). The V end lost 0 bases, the J end lost 7 bases, and 15 bases lay between the germline ends. Germline loops: CDR1 MGHRA, CDR2 YSYEKL. This CDR3 contains 15 residues. The CDR3 sequence is CASSQESGQLVGYTF. The CDR3 DNA follows: TGCGCCAGCAGCCAAGAGTCCGGACAGCTGGTTGGCTACACCTTC.

V gene TRBV24-1 combines with J gene TRBJ2-2, with D possibly matching TRBD2 (7 bases). This CDR3 region has 19 residues. Germline values: CDR1 KGHDR, CDR2 SFDVKD. Trimming stripped 5 bases from V and 5 bases from J, with 26 bases between. The CDR3 spells CATSAPRGGYGSRTGELFF. The CDR3 DNA sequence: TGTGCCACCAGTGCCCCGAGGGGGGGATACGGTTCAAGAACCGGGGAGCTGTTTTTT.

A few counts support this clonotype. The chain recombines TRBV20-1 with TRBJ2-7; D is perhaps TRBD1 or TRBD2 (5 bases each). Germline V gives CDR1 DFQATT, CDR2 SNEGSKA (reference sequence). The V end lost 3 bases, the J end lost 4 bases, and 13 bases lay between the germline ends. The CDR3 sequence is 13 residues long. Here the CDR3 DNA reads TGCAGTGCTAGCCAGGGAGTTAAGTACGAGCAGTACTTC. This sequence encodes CSASQGVKYEQYF.

This clonotype has ten or more counts. V is TRBV6-5 and J is TRBJ2-2; 12 nucleotides match TRBD1. The CDR3 length is 14 residues. Germline V gives CDR1 MNHEY, CDR2 SVGAGI. J was trimmed by 9 bases and V by 4 bases; bases with no gene match: 3. The CDR3 nucleotides read TGTGCCAGCAGTTGGGGGACAGGGGGCAGGGAGCTGTTTTTT. The encoded protein is CASSWGTGGRELFF.

This clonotype was observed a few times. The chain uses TRBV6-1 and TRBJ1-2, with 7 bases fitting TRBD1. Germline CDR1 MNHNS, CDR2 SASEGT. This CDR3 comprises 15 residues. V shed 4 bases and J 2 bases; nucleotides not matched to a gene: 7. The CDR3 reads CASSGATGRNYGYTF. The CDR3 DNA is TGTGCCAGCAGTGGGGCGACAGGGAGGAACTATGGCTACACCTTC.

The chain combines TRBV7-2 with TRBJ1-2, with unresolved D. The CDR3 loop spans 13 amino acids. V lost 1 base to trimming and J lost 4 bases, with 7 bases between them. Germline loops: CDR1 SGHTA, CDR2 FQGNSA. The CDR3 protein is CASSLVTTYGYTF. The CDR3 nucleotides read TGTGCCAGCAGCTTAGTGACTACCTATGGCTACACCTTC.

This clonotype came up a few times. The V and J genes are TRBV5-1 and TRBJ1-6; 9 bases are a match to TRBD1. Germline V gives CDR1 SGHRS, CDR2 YFSETQ. The V gene end was trimmed by 4 bases and the J gene end by 8 bases; junction bases not matched to a gene: 7. The CDR3 has 15 residues. In nucleotides, the CDR3 is TGCGCCAGCAGCCGCTCACAGGGGGCTGATTCACCCCTCCACTTT. The encoded protein is CASSRSQGADSPLHF. Complete variable domain (other parts from reference TRBV5-1 and TRBJ1-6): KAGVTQTPRYLIKTRGQQVTLSCSPISGHRSVSWYQQTPGQGLQFLFEYFSETQRNKGNFPGRFSGRQFSNSRSEMNVSTLELGDSALYLCASSRSQGADSPLHFGNGTRLTVT.

This clonotype turned up a few times. The J gene is TRBJ2-7, the V gene TRBV6-1; 8 nucleotides line up with TRBD1. CDR3 size: 14 residues. V was clipped by 6 bases and J by 3 bases; unmatched bases: 7. Germline V gives CDR1 MNHNS, CDR2 SASEGT. The CDR3 nucleotides are TGTGCCAGCAGCAGGCAGACAGGGGTCTACGAGCAGTACTTC. This codes for CASSRQTGVYEQYF.

This clonotype was seen at least ten times. The chain is built from TRBV3-1 and TRBJ2-7; D gene uncertain. This CDR3 is built from 18 residues. The germline CDR1 and CDR2 sequences are LGHDT and YNNKEL (reference sequence). The V gene lost 0 bases and the J gene lost 0 bases, with 18 bases spanning the gap. In DNA form, the CDR3 reads TGTGCCAGCAGCCAAGATCGTGGATTGCGCAGGAGCTCCTACGAGCAGTACTTC. It is translated as CASSQDRGLRRSSYEQYF.

This clonotype was recorded a few times. This chain joins TRBV20-1 and TRBJ1-2, with 11 bases fitting TRBD1. The CDR3 has 13 amino acids. The ends lost 7 bases at V and 10 bases at J; junction bases unmatched: 11. Germline-derived CDR1 and CDR2 are DFQATT and SNEGSKA (reference sequence). Written as DNA, the CDR3 is TGCAGTGAAACTAGTAGTGGACAGGGGGCCTACACCTTC. It translates to CSETSSGQGAYTF.

A few counts support this clonotype. The chain carries TRBV5-1 and TRBJ1-6, with TRBD1 as a possible D gene (5 bases). The CDR3 contains 15 residues. The germline V gene has CDR1 SGHRS and CDR2 YFSETQ. V was trimmed by 0 bases and J by 5 bases, leaving 9 bases between them. CDR3 nucleotides: TGCGCCAGCAGCTTGGAGGGACCTCATAATTCACCCCTCCACTTT. Residues: CASSLEGPHNSPLHF.

This clonotype has a count of ten or more. The rearrangement uses TRBV11-2 and TRBJ2-7; D ambiguous. Trimming pared 5 bases from V and 2 bases from J, leaving 16 bases between. Germline V lookup: CDR1 SGHAT, CDR2 FQNNGV. The CDR3 has 15 amino acids. This CDR3 reads CASSPTERPPYEQYF. The CDR3 DNA reads TGTGCCAGCAGCCCCACGGAGCGCCCCCCCTACGAGCAGTACTTC.

The chain is built from TRBV6-2 or TRBV6-3 and TRBJ2-5; no firm D call. The germline V and J ends were trimmed by 1 base and 6 bases, with 12 bases remaining between them. Germline V gene sequence: CDR1 MNHEY, CDR2 SVGEGT. The CDR3 totals 14 residues. CDR3 coding DNA: TGTGCCAGCAGTTACTTGTCTTTGAGGAAGACCCAGTACTTC. Protein sequence: CASSYLSLRKTQYF.

Many counts were recorded for this clonotype. CDR3 region: CASSLNSEQFF. CDR3 DNA: TGCGCCAGCAGCTTGAACAGTGAGCAGTTCTTC. V and J are TRBV5-1 and TRBJ2-1; D gene uncertain. V was pared by 1 base and J by 9 bases, with 5 bases between. Germline V gene data show CDR1 as SGHRS and CDR2 as YFSETQ. This CDR3 contains 11 residues.

This clonotype was seen ten or more times. The chain employs TRBV10-3 and TRBJ2-3; 7 bases are a match to TRBD1. V was clipped by 10 bases and J by 3 bases; unmatched bases: 10. This CDR3 contains 14 residues. Looked up from germline, CDR1 is ENHRY and CDR2 is SYGVKD. CDR3 nucleotides: TGTGCCACCTTTCACAGGGGTAGTACAGATACGCAGTATTTT. Residues: CATFHRGSTDTQYF.

This clonotype has a handful of counts. The chain links TRBV6-2 or TRBV6-3 to TRBJ2-5; the D call may be TRBD1 or TRBD2 (6 bases each). CDR1 MNHEY and CDR2 SVGEGT come from the germline V gene. Trimming removed 2 bases from V and 2 bases from J, with 15 bases in between. The CDR3 spans 16 residues. CDR3 amino acids: CASSYPIGGTQETQYF. The CDR3 DNA sequence: TGTGCCAGCAGTTACCCGATCGGGGGCACACAAGAGACCCAGTACTTC.

This clonotype showed up just a few times. The rearrangement joins TRBV7-6 to TRBJ1-4, with TRBD1 identical over 9 bases. Germline V gene data show CDR1 as SGHVS and CDR2 as FNYEAQ. The CDR3 contains 14 residues. V dropped 5 bases and J dropped 10; count of bases not matched to a gene: 8. The CDR3 region has the DNA TGTGCCAGCAGCACGGGACAGGGTTTAGGAAAACTGTTTTTT. Protein sequence: CASSTGQGLGKLFF.

The chain links TRBV7-3 to TRBJ2-1; 9 bases are shared with TRBD2. Germline V CDR1 and CDR2: SGHTA, FQGTGA. V trimming: 4 bases; J trimming: 1 base; junction bases outside the gene matches: 8. This CDR3 comprises 17 residues. CDR3 protein: CASSSGALAGSYNEQFF. CDR3 DNA sequence: TGTGCCAGCAGCTCCGGCGCTCTAGCGGGGTCCTACAATGAGCAGTTCTTC.

This clonotype has a handful of counts. The chain combines TRBV4-2 with TRBJ1-1; unclear D gene. Trimming removed 4 bases at V and 0 bases at J, with 12 bases between. Per germline, CDR1 LGHNA and CDR2 YNFKEQ. CDR3 length: 15 amino acids. The CDR3 nucleotides read TGTGCCAGCAGCCTAGGAACGACAATGAACACTGAAGCTTTCTTT. Its translation: CASSLGTTMNTEAFF.

This clonotype has only a few counts. The rearrangement uses TRBV4-1 and TRBJ2-7; 8 bases are a match to TRBD2. The germline V gene encodes CDR1 MGHRA and CDR2 YSYEKL. The trim removed 0 bases at V and 7 bases at J, leaving 11 bases unmatched. The CDR3 totals 16 residues. CDR3 sequence (DNA): TGCGCCAGCAGCCAAGATCTGCGCGGGGGGTTCCGGGAGCAGTACTTC. Translating it yields CASSQDLRGGFREQYF.

J is TRBJ2-3 and V is TRBV20-1; 7 nucleotides align to TRBD1. In germline, CDR1 is DFQATT, CDR2 SNEGSKA (reference sequence). This CDR3 has 14 amino acids. The J segment lost 4 bases and the V segment lost 4 bases, leaving 8 bases of the junction unmatched. CDR3 protein: CSANDREWADTQYF. As DNA, the CDR3 is TGCAGTGCTAACGACAGGGAATGGGCAGATACGCAGTATTTT.

CDR3 coding DNA: TGCGCCAGCAGCCAAGATACCGGGACTAGCGGGGGATATGAGCAGTTCTTC. As protein: CASSQDTGTSGGYEQFF. The chain couples TRBV4-1 to TRBJ2-1; the match to TRBD2 covers 14 bases. This CDR3 spans 17 amino acids. Trimming took 0 bases from V and 8 from J; bases not matched to a gene: 6. Per the germline V gene, CDR1 is MGHRA and CDR2 is YSYEKL.

This clonotype was counted between two and nine times. The chain combines TRBV6-2 or TRBV6-3 with TRBJ1-5; no definite D call. With 2 bases removed from V and 1 base from J, the gap between germline ends came to 9 bases. Looked up from germline, CDR1 is MNHEY and CDR2 is SVGEGT. This CDR3 comprises 15 residues. As DNA, the CDR3 is TGTGCCAGCAGTTACCGGCAGCAGAGCAATCAGCCCCAGCATTTT. Residues: CASSYRQQSNQPQHF.

The V gene is TRBV24-1, the J gene TRBJ2-2, with TRBD1 identical over 10 bases. CDR1 is KGHDR and CDR2 is SFDVKD in the germline V gene. Trimming at V came to 9 bases and at J to 7 bases, leaving 10 bases not matched to a gene. The CDR3 loop spans 15 amino acids. The CDR3 region is CATQLPGQGFGELFF. Written as DNA, the CDR3 is TGTGCCACCCAGTTGCCGGGACAGGGGTTCGGGGAGCTGTTTTTT.

This clonotype was seen only a few times. V and J are TRBV3-1 and TRBJ1-1; D remains ambiguous. Germline values: CDR1 LGHDT, CDR2 YNNKEL (reference sequence). The V and J ends lost 0 bases and 0 bases respectively, with 8 bases between them. The CDR3 covers 15 residues. The CDR3 DNA is TGTGCCAGCAGCCAAGATCTTGGTCTGAACACTGAAGCTTTCTTT. Encoded protein: CASSQDLGLNTEAFF.

This clonotype was picked up a small number of times. This rearrangement joins TRBV9 to TRBJ2-2; 12 nucleotides line up with TRBD1. CDR1 is SGDLS, CDR2 YYNGEE, per germline. Trimming removed 0 bases from V and 1 base from J; junction bases left unmatched: 10. CDR3 length: 20 residues. As DNA, the CDR3 is TGTGCCAGCAGCGTAGACCTCGCCGGGACAGGGGGCCTGAACACCGGGGAGCTGTTTTTT. It encodes CASSVDLAGTGGLNTGELFF. The full variable domain, completed using reference TRBV9 and TRBJ2-2, is DSGVTQTPKHLITATGQRVTLRCSPRSGDLSVYWYQQSLDQGLQFLIQYYNGEERAKGNILERFSAQQFPDLHSELNLSSLELGDSALYFCASSVDLAGTGGLNTGELFFGEGSRLTVL.

Only a few counts were recorded for this clonotype. V is TRBV7-9 and J is TRBJ2-3; 7 bases are shared with TRBD2. Per germline, CDR1 SEHNR and CDR2 FQNEAQ (reference sequence). The CDR3 totals 16 residues. V gave up 4 bases and J gave up 3 bases; unmatched junction bases: 10. The CDR3 reads CASSSVSGGPTDTQYF. CDR3 nucleotides: TGTGCCAGCAGCTCCGTGTCGGGGGGACCTACAGATACGCAGTATTTT.

As for this clonotype: Germline and junction disagree at one end, which may indicate a read error. The V call is TRBV27, the J call TRBJ2-3; TRBD1 agrees at 9 bases. Germline V CDR1 and CDR2: MNHEY, SMNVEV (reference sequence). This CDR3 has 16 amino acids. The CDR3 reads CASRLIGTGNTETQYF. The CDR3, as DNA: TGTGCCAGCAGACTGATCGGGACAGGGAATACAGAGACGCAGTATTTT.